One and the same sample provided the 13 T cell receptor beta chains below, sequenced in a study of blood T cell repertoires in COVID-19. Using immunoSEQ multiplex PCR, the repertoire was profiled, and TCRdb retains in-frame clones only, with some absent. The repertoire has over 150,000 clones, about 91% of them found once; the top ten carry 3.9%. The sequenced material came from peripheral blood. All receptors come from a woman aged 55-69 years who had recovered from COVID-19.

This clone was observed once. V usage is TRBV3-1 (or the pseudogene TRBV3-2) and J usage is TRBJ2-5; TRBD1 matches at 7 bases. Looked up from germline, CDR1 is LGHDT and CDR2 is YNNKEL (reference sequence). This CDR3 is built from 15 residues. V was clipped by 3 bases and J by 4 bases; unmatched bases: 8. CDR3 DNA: TGTGCCAGCAGCCACAGGGGGAGTTTGAGAGAGACCCAGTACTTC. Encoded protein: CASSHRGSLRETQYF.

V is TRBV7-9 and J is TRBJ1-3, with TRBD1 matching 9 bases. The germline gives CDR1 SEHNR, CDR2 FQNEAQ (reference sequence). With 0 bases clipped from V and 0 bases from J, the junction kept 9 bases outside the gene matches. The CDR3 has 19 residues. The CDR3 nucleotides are TGTGCCAGCAGCTTAGCACCGGGACAGGGTGTTCTCTCTGGAAACACCATATATTTT. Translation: CASSLAPGQGVLSGNTIYF.

The CDR3 nucleotides read TGTGCCAGGGAGCGGGGGGGCACAGATACGCAGTATTTT. This translates into CARERGGTDTQYF. The V and J genes are TRBV2 and TRBJ2-3; 9 nucleotides line up with TRBD2. Germline-derived CDR1 and CDR2 are SNHLY and FYNNEI. This CDR3 has 13 amino acids. V gave up 9 bases and J gave up 1 base; unmatched junction bases: 2.

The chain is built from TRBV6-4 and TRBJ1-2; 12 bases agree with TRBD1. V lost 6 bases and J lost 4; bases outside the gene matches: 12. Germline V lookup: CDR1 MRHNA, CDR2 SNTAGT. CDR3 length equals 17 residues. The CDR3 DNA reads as TGTGCCAGCAGCGCTGCTATCGGGACAGGGGGCGGCTATGGCTACACCTTC. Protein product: CASSAAIGTGGGYGYTF.

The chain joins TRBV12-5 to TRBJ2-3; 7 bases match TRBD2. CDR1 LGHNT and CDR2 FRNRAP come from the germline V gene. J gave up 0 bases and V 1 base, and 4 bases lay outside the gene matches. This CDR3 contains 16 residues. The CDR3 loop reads CASGLASGVSTDTQYF. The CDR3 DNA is TGTGCTAGTGGTTTGGCCAGCGGGGTCAGCACAGATACGCAGTATTTT. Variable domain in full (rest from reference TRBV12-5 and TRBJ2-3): DARVTQTPRHKVTEMGQEVTMRCQPILGHNTVFWYRQTMMQGLELLAYFRNRAPLDDSGMPKDRFSAEMPDATLATLKIQPSEPRDSAVYFCASGLASGVSTDTQYFGPGTRLTVL.

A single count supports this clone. CDR3 sequence reads: CASTKSGQETQYF. CDR3 in DNA: TGTGCCAGTACAAAGTCGGGCCAAGAGACCCAGTACTTC. This sequence joins TRBV19 and TRBJ2-5, with no clear D. CDR1 LNHDA and CDR2 SQIVND come from the germline V gene (reference sequence). The CDR3 sequence is 13 residues long. The V and J ends lost 7 bases and 1 base respectively, with 10 bases between them.

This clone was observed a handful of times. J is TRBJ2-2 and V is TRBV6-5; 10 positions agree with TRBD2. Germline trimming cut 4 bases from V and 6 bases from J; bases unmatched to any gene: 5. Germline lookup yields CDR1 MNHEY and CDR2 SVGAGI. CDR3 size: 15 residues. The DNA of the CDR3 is TGTGCCAGCAGTTCCCAGCGGGGGGGCCCCGGGGAGCTGTTTTTT. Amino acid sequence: CASSSQRGGPGELFF.

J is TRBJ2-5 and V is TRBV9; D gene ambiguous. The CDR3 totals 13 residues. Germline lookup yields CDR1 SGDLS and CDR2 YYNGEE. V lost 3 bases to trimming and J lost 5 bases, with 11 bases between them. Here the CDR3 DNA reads TGTGCCAGCAGCGCAACTTCATCCGAGACCCAGTACTTC. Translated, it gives CASSATSSETQYF.

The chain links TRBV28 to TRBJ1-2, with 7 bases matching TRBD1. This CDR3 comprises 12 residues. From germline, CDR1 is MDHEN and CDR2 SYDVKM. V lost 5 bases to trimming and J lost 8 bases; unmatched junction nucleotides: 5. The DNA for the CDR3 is TGTGCCAGCAGTCTGACAGGGAACGGCTACACCTTC. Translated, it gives CASSLTGNGYTF.

The CDR3 DNA sequence: TGTGCCAGCAGGAAAGCGGGGGTTGCCAACAATGAGCAGTTCTTC. Translating it yields CASRKAGVANNEQFF. The rearrangement joins TRBV6-6 to TRBJ2-1; 8 bases match TRBD2. This CDR3 contains 15 residues. The germline CDR1 and CDR2 sequences are MNHNY and SVGAGI (reference sequence). V trimming: 6 bases; J trimming: 5 bases; junction bases outside the gene matches: 9.

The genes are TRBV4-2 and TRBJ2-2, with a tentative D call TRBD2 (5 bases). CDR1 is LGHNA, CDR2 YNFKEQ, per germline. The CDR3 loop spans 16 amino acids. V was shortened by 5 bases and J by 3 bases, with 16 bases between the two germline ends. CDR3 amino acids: CASSSTGLAYTGELFF. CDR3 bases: TGTGCCAGCAGCTCTACGGGCCTAGCATACACCGGGGAGCTGTTTTTT.

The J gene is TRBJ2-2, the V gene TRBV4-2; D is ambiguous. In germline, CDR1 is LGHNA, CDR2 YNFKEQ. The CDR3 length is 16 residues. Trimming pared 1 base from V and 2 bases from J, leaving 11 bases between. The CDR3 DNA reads TGTGCCAGCAGCCAAGGCCGACTTGAAAACACCGGGGAGCTGTTTTTT. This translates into CASSQGRLENTGELFF.

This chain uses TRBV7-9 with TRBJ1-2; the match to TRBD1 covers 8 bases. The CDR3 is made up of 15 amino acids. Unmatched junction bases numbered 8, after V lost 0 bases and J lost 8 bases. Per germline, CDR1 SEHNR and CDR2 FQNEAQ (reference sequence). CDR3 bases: TGTGCCAGCAGCTTAGCCTCCGCAGGGGGCTGGGGCTACACCTTC. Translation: CASSLASAGGWGYTF.